The sequence of this T cell receptor beta chain was determined in a study of blood T cell repertoires in COVID-19. Looking at the study overall: Collection of acute and convalescent COVID-19 samples took place in the United States, Italy and Spain.

This clone occurred once. Between the trimmed V and J ends, which lost 7 bases and 6 bases, there was a span of 21 bases. There are 15 residues in the CDR3. Germline values: CDR1 MDHEN, CDR2 SYDVKM. Sequencing was performed with immunoSEQ multiplex PCR; in TCRdb, only in-frame clones are kept and a portion is missing. The profile shows about 190,000 clones, roughly 78% of them singletons. What was sequenced was peripheral blood. The TCR was taken from a woman older than 75 with active or convalescent COVID-19. The chain combines TRBV28 with TRBJ1-2, with D unresolved. CDR3 region: CASKSLGIPSDGYTF. As DNA, the CDR3 is TGTGCCAGCAAGTCTCTCGGTATCCCTTCGGATGGCTACACCTTC.